This T cell receptor beta chain was captured by sequencing in a study of CD8 T cells in ankylosing spondylitis. Study results and caveats: Ankylosing spondylitis blood appeared to be characterized by a TCR beta motif of eight highly homologous variants.

V gave up 0 bases and J gave up 0 bases; unmatched junction bases: 6. Germline CDR1 reads SGHRS; CDR2 reads YFSETQ. The CDR3 contains 16 residues. As to this clonotype: Its antigen is as yet unknown.

TCRdb re-analysed the 5' RACE reads in MiXCR, keeping a single row per CDR3 protein. The table shows 200,000 to 250,000 distinct CDR3 sequences, with roughly 18% occurring only once. The chain is built from TRBV5-1 and TRBJ2-7; 7 nucleotides match TRBD1. The receptor was isolated from a male donor with ankylosing spondylitis. Sample: blood, either unsorted or a sorted T cell fraction (not recorded which). The CDR3 nucleotides are TGCGCCAGCAGCTTGGGGGACAGATTTTACTCCTACGAGCAGTACTTC. Translated: CASSLGDRFYSYEQYF.